Sequencing of this T cell receptor (beta chain) was carried out in a study of cytomegalovirus exposure and HLA in healthy donors. Worth noting for this clone: Its antigen is undetermined.

Looked up from germline, CDR1 is ENHRY and CDR2 is SYGVKD. V shed 1 base and J shed 3 bases, with 3 bases lying between them. CDR3 length: 12 amino acids. The PCR made use of 60 Vbeta and 13 Jbeta primers. Clones were sequenced by immunoSEQ multiplex PCR, and TCRdb holds only the in-frame ones, with some missing. The sample records over 100,000 clones, 63% being singletons. Findings and limits, study-wide: One variant, a missense change in DCLRE1C, was linked in a later analysis to TCR beta V- and J-gene trimming.

The sample comprised PBMCs. This rearrangement joins TRBV10-3 to TRBJ2-5; unclear D gene. The TCR was taken from a man aged 40-50 years in good health and CMV-seropositive. DNA of the CDR3: TGTGCCATCAGTGAGTTCGAAGAGACCCAGTACTTC. It translates to CAISEFEETQYF.